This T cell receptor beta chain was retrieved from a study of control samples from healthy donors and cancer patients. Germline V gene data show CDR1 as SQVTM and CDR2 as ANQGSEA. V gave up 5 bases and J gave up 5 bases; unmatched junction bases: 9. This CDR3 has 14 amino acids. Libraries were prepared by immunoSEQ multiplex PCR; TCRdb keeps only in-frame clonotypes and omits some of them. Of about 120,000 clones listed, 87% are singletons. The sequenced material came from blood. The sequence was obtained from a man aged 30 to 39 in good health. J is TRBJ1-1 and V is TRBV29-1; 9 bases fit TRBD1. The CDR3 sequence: CSVCTGGVGTEAFF. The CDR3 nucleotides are TGCAGCGTTTGCACAGGGGGCGTCGGGACTGAAGCTTTCTTT.